These 7 T cell receptor delta chains were sequenced from one sample in a study of gammadelta T cells in human blood. TCRdb reprocessed the RT-PCR reads using CATT. The sample has around 340 delta-chain clones; approximately 19% are singletons. Sequencing was carried out using Vgamma9Vdelta2 gamma-delta T cells from fetal blood. All receptors derive from a human fetus.

As regards this clone: TCRdb lists the protein of a much larger clone for this DNA, which differs at residue 4, so this is likely a read error; the protein given here is translated from the DNA itself. J is TRDJ3 and V is TRDV2; TRDD3 agrees at 9 bases. The CDR3 is made up of 17 amino acids. J lost 0 bases, V lost 5 bases, and 4 bases had no gene match. Germline V lookup: CDR1 GEAIGNYY, CDR2 EKD. The CDR3 loop is CACVTGGLSWDTRQMFF. The CDR3 DNA reads TGTGCCTGTGTTACTGGGGGACTCTCCTGGGACACCCGACAGATGTTTTTC.

A note on this clone: The TCRdb protein comes from a much larger clone and disagrees with this DNA's translation at residue 4, likely due to a read error; the protein given here is derived from the DNA. The J gene is TRDJ3, the V gene TRDV2, with 9 positions matching TRDD3. No J gene is reported in TCRdb; it was inferred here by comparing the DNA with germline. The CDR3 sequence is 19 residues long. CDR1 and CDR2 from the germline V gene are GEAIGNYY and EKD. CDR3 nucleotide sequence: TGTGCCTGTAACACCGTACTGGGGGACCGCTCCTGGGACACCCGACAGATGTTTTTC. It translates to CACNTVLGDRSWDTRQMFF.

This clone rates as medium-sized. This may stem from a read error, because a much larger clone lies one nucleotide away. The J gene is TRDJ1, the V gene TRDV2; 8 bases line up with TRDD3. CDR3 length: 15 amino acids. Germline-derived CDR1 and CDR2 are GEAIGNYY and EKD. The CDR3 here is CASDTVGILSDKLIF. The CDR3 DNA sequence: TGTGCCAGTGACACCGTGGGGATACTATCCGATAAACTCATCTTT.

About this clone: The amino acid sequence in TCRdb belongs to a much larger clone and departs from this DNA's translation at residue 9, likely a sequencing read error; the sequence shown is translated from the DNA. Distinct nucleotide sequences in the sample also encode this CDR3. This chain joins TRDV2 and TRDJ3; 9 bases align to TRDD3. As TCRdb names no J gene, one was assigned here on the basis of a DNA match to germline. V lost 3 bases to trimming and J lost 5 bases; unmatched junction nucleotides: 4. This CDR3 region has 16 residues. Germline CDR1 is GEAIGNYY and CDR2 is EKD. CDR3 protein: CACDYWGTRDTRQMFF. The CDR3 coding sequence is TGTGCCTGTGACTACTGGGGGACCCGGGACACCCGACAGATGTTTTTC.

This clone rates as hyperexpanded. Other DNA sequences in the sample encode the same CDR3. The rearrangement links TRDV2 to TRDJ3, with 9 bases identical to TRDD3. Germline CDR1 GEAIGNYY, CDR2 EKD. With 3 bases clipped from V and 2 bases from J, the junction kept 1 base outside the gene matches. The CDR3 has 16 amino acids. The CDR3 loop reads CACDYWGTWDTRQMFF. CDR3 DNA: TGTGCCTGTGACTACTGGGGGACCTGGGACACCCGACAGATGTTTTTC.

Notes on this clone: This is likely an artifact of a read error, given a far larger clone one base away. This sample also contains other DNA sequences that code for the same CDR3. The gene calls are TRDV2 and TRDJ3; 9 bases align to TRDD3. Germline V gene lookup returns CDR1 GEAIGNYY and CDR2 EKD. V gave up 0 bases and J gave up 2 bases; unmatched junction bases: 4. The CDR3 runs 18 residues. CDR3 region: CACDTVGGYPWDTRQMFF. The CDR3 nucleotides are TGTGCCTGTGACACCGTCGGGGGATACCCCTGGGACACCCGACAGATGTTTTTC.

This clone was recorded a few times. With a far larger clone one base away, a read error is the likely cause. This chain links TRDV2 with TRDJ2, with 12 bases fitting TRDD3. The CDR3 consists of 14 residues. With V trimmed by 2 bases and J by 9 bases, 3 bases remained unmatched. Germline-derived CDR1 and CDR2 are GEAIGNYY and EKD. The CDR3 nucleotides read TGTGCCTGTGACATACTGGGGGATACAACACAACTCTTCTTT. This encodes CACDILGDTTQLFF.